This entry is about one TCR beta chain. The antigen is unknown. The data stem from a study of shared clonotypes between healthy human individuals. Study-level background: Per donor, CD8 memory used one plate, CD8 naive used two, CD4 memory used three and CD4 naive used three. Overall study findings and caveats: All-four-donor shared clonotypes had higher generation probabilities than non-shared clonotypes did.

Only in-frame clones appear in the TCRdb table, and some are missing; sequencing was by immunoSEQ multiplex PCR. The sample lists under 1,900,000 clones; 98% were seen once. With 2 bases clipped from V and 6 bases from J, the junction kept 8 bases outside the gene matches. Germline V gives CDR1 SGHTS, CDR2 YDEGEE. This CDR3 region has 15 residues. The sample comprised naive CD4+ T cells sorted from blood. Subset defined: CD45RA+ positively selected. The sequence was collected from a man aged 25-45 years in good health. The chain has TRBV5-8 and TRBJ1-5; 7 bases align to TRBD1. DNA of the CDR3: TGTGCCAGCAGCTTTTGGGAGGGGGCCGTTCAGCCCCAGCATTTT. It yields the protein CASSFWEGAVQPQHF.